This passage covers 22 T cell receptor beta chains from one sample sequenced in a study of cytomegalovirus exposure and HLA in healthy donors. A multiplex PCR was run with 60 Vbeta primers and 13 Jbeta primers. Here immunoSEQ multiplex PCR was the method, and the copy in TCRdb shows in-frame clones only, minus some. The table has some 150,000 clones, around 70% seen once. Sequenced input: PBMCs. The receptors originated from a man in his forties in good health and CMV-seronegative.

The chain combines TRBV30 with TRBJ1-5; D gene uncertain. CDR1 is GTSNPN, CDR2 SVGIG, per germline (reference sequence). Trimming took off 3 bases at V and 0 bases at J, with 9 bases between the two ends. The CDR3 totals 14 residues. CDR3 sequence (DNA): TGTGCCTGGAGCCGTGAGTATAGCAATCAGCCCCAGCATTTT. Residues: CAWSREYSNQPQHF.

CDR3 in amino acids: CASAGGTDTQYF. CDR3 coding DNA: TGTGCCAGCGCGGGGGGAACAGATACGCAGTATTTT. The V call is TRBV10-3, the J call TRBJ2-3; 8 nucleotides match TRBD2. CDR1 is ENHRY, CDR2 SYGVKD, per germline. V lost 10 bases and J lost 3; bases outside the gene matches: 3. CDR3 length equals 12 residues.

The DNA for the CDR3 is TGTGCCAGCAGTTTAAGCGCCGGGAATATCTACGAGCAGTACTTC. Its translation is CASSLSAGNIYEQYF. The genes are TRBV28 and TRBJ2-7, with a weak D call TRBD2 (5 bases). V gave up 2 bases and J gave up 3 bases, with 14 bases separating them. The CDR3 runs to 15 residues. Looked up from germline, CDR1 is MDHEN and CDR2 is SYDVKM.

The gene calls are TRBV5-1 and TRBJ1-2; 7 nucleotides match TRBD1. V dropped 1 base and J dropped 3; count of bases not matched to a gene: 12. The CDR3 covers 17 residues. Germline CDR1 SGHRS, CDR2 YFSETQ. For the CDR3, the DNA is TGCGCCAGCAGCTTGACGAATTTCAGGGGGGAGGACTATGGCTACACCTTC. It yields the protein CASSLTNFRGEDYGYTF.

The gene calls are TRBV15 and TRBJ2-7; a weak D match, TRBD2 (5 bases). The CDR3 has 13 amino acids. The germline V and J ends were trimmed by 1 base and 6 bases, with 10 bases remaining between them. Germline lookup yields CDR1 LNHNV and CDR2 YYDKDF (reference sequence). As DNA, the CDR3 is TGTGCCACCAGCAGAGCGGGGTCTAGCGAGCAGTACTTC. It translates to CATSRAGSSEQYF.

V and J are TRBV5-6 and TRBJ1-2, with a weak D call TRBD1 (6 bases). This CDR3 comprises 17 residues. Trimming removed 1 base from V and 5 bases from J, with 21 bases in between. Germline lookup yields CDR1 SGHDT and CDR2 YYEEEE. CDR3 in DNA: TGTGCCAGCAGCTTGCCGGCCGGCGGACAGTCACCTTATGGCTACACCTTC. The encoded protein is CASSLPAGGQSPYGYTF. The whole variable domain, remainder taken from reference TRBV5-6 and TRBJ1-2, is DAGVTQSPTHLIKTRGQQVTLRCSPKSGHDTVSWYQQALGQGPQFIFQYYEEEERQRGNFPDRFSGHQFPNYSSELNVNALLLGDSALYLCASSLPAGGQSPYGYTFGSGTRLTVV.

The chain is built from TRBV19 and TRBJ1-4, with D uncertain. This CDR3 is built from 14 residues. CDR1 and CDR2 (germline): LNHDA, SQIVND (reference sequence). V lost 7 bases, J lost 7 bases, and 16 bases lay in between. CDR3 residues: CASKTGLTGEKLFF. DNA for the CDR3: TGTGCCAGTAAAACTGGACTAACGGGTGAAAAACTGTTTTTT.

J is TRBJ1-2 and V is TRBV6-1; 11 bases are shared with TRBD1. CDR3 size: 15 residues. The ends lost 6 bases at V and 4 bases at J; junction bases unmatched: 7. CDR1 and CDR2 from the germline V gene are MNHNS and SASEGT. As DNA, the CDR3 is TGTGCCAGCAGGGGAGGGGGGACAGGGGGCTATGGCTACACCTTC. It encodes CASRGGGTGGYGYTF.

This clone was counted only a few times. The chain is built from TRBV11-3 and TRBJ1-2; D may be TRBD1 (6 bases). The CDR3 runs to 15 residues. Trimming stripped 3 bases from V and 4 bases from J, with 15 bases between. Germline CDR1 reads SGHNT; CDR2 reads YENEEA. The CDR3 DNA reads TGTGCCAGCAGCTTTCCAACAGGGTCGGTCTATGGCTACACCTTC. Its protein product is CASSFPTGSVYGYTF.

For the CDR3, the DNA is TGTGCCAGCAGCCCCCCGGTGGGGCGGGGGCAGTTCTTC. It yields the protein CASSPPVGRGQFF. This chain uses TRBV6-5 with TRBJ2-1; D is perhaps TRBD2 (6 bases). CDR1 and CDR2 (germline): MNHEY, SVGAGI. Trimming pared 6 bases from V and 12 bases from J, leaving 18 bases between. The CDR3 has 13 residues.

This rearrangement joins TRBV30 to TRBJ1-5; perhaps TRBD1 as D (5 bases). V lost 0 bases to trimming and J lost 3 bases, with 12 bases between them. CDR1 GTSNPN and CDR2 SVGIG come from the germline V gene (reference sequence). The CDR3 spans 15 residues. CDR3 amino acids: CAWSVLGQVNQPQHF. The DNA of the CDR3 is TGTGCCTGGAGTGTACTGGGGCAGGTCAATCAGCCCCAGCATTTT.

The CDR3 spells CSVTSGGGNTGELFF. The DNA for the CDR3 is TGCAGCGTGACCAGTGGGGGCGGGAACACCGGGGAGCTGTTTTTT. The chain employs TRBV29-1 and TRBJ2-2; perhaps TRBD1 as D (6 bases). V was clipped by 6 bases and J by 1 base, with 15 bases between them. CDR3 length equals 15 residues. Looked up from germline, CDR1 is SQVTM and CDR2 is ANQGSEA.

This clone was found a few times. CDR3 sequence: CASSLGPRGGYYGYTF. The CDR3 nucleotides read TGTGCCAGCAGCTTAGGTCCTCGGGGAGGTTACTATGGCTACACCTTC. This rearrangement joins TRBV7-9 to TRBJ1-2, with D hard to call. Germline V gives CDR1 SEHNR, CDR2 FQNEAQ (reference sequence). The V end lost 1 base, the J end lost 3 bases, and 15 bases lay between the germline ends. The CDR3 spans 16 residues.

This clone has just a few counts. This chain links TRBV12-5 with TRBJ1-6, with 11 bases that match TRBD1. Trimming took 7 bases from V and 7 from J; bases not matched to a gene: 6. The CDR3 contains 15 residues. CDR1 is LGHNT and CDR2 is FRNRAP in the germline V gene. CDR3 DNA sequence: TGTGCTAGTGCCCCGGACAGGGGGCGCAATTCACCCCTCCACTTT. Its protein product is CASAPDRGRNSPLHF.

This clone showed up just a few times. The chain uses TRBV7-9 and TRBJ1-6; D may be TRBD1 (5 bases). V shed 5 bases and J shed 6 bases, with 14 bases lying between them. The length of the CDR3 is 15 residues. Germline V gene sequence: CDR1 SEHNR, CDR2 FQNEAQ (reference sequence). The CDR3 DNA reads TGTGCCAGCAGCCCGCCGGGACTGATTAATTCACCCCTCCACTTT. Translated, it gives CASSPPGLINSPLHF.

V gene TRBV29-1 combines with J gene TRBJ2-1; 8 positions match TRBD2. The CDR3 is made up of 17 amino acids. V shed 7 bases and J 0 bases; nucleotides not matched to a gene: 14. Germline CDR1 and CDR2: SQVTM and ANQGSEA. CDR3 in amino acids: CSAQDHRGGSSYNEQFF. DNA of the CDR3: TGCAGCGCTCAAGACCACCGGGGGGGAAGCTCCTACAATGAGCAGTTCTTC.

This chain links TRBV27 with TRBJ1-5; tentatively, D is TRBD1 (5 bases). Germline values: CDR1 MNHEY, CDR2 SMNVEV (reference sequence). The CDR3 spans 13 residues. Between the trimmed V and J ends, which lost 0 bases and 11 bases, there was a span of 11 bases. The CDR3 protein is CASSLSGGLAQHF. CDR3 DNA: TGTGCCAGCAGTTTATCGGGGGGTTTGGCCCAGCATTTT.

The V gene is TRBV6-5, the J gene TRBJ1-2, with 9 bases lining up with TRBD1. CDR1 is MNHEY and CDR2 is SVGAGI in the germline V gene. V lost 5 bases, J lost 7 bases, and 8 bases stayed unmatched. CDR3 size: 14 residues. The CDR3 nucleotides are TGTGCCAGCAGTGGGGACAGGGCGGGTGGTGGCTACACCTTC. Amino acids: CASSGDRAGGGYTF.

A few counts support this clone. J is TRBJ2-5 and V is TRBV2; 7 bases align to TRBD1. Germline V gives CDR1 SNHLY, CDR2 FYNNEI. The CDR3 runs to 13 residues. Trimming took 4 bases from V and 2 from J; bases not matched to a gene: 1. CDR3 nucleotides: TGTGCCAGCAGTGGACAGGGTCAAGAGACCCAGTACTTC. It encodes CASSGQGQETQYF. Using reference TRBV2 and TRBJ2-5 for the parts outside the CDR3, the full variable domain is EPEVTQTPSHQVTQMGQEVILRCVPISNHLYFYWYRQILGQKVEFLVSFYNNEISEKSEIFDDQFSVERPDGSNFTLKIRSTKLEDSAMYFCASSGQGQETQYFGPGTRLLVL.

This clone was seen a few times. The V gene is TRBV6-6, the J gene TRBJ1-1; 7 bases are shared with TRBD1. Germline CDR1 is MNHNY and CDR2 is SVGAGI (reference sequence). This CDR3 comprises 16 residues. After removal of 0 bases from V and 7 bases from J, the junction contained 11 bases not matched to a gene. DNA of the CDR3: TGTGCCAGCAGTTACTCGGGAAAAGACAGGGCAATTGAAGCTTTCTTT. It specifies CASSYSGKDRAIEAFF.

This CDR3 reads CASKSSGARGDTQYF. CDR3 coding DNA: TGCGCCAGCAAGAGTAGCGGGGCCCGGGGAGATACGCAGTATTTT. V and J are TRBV5-1 and TRBJ2-3, with 8 bases that match TRBD2. The germline CDR1 and CDR2 sequences are SGHRS and YFSETQ. V was clipped by 6 bases and J by 5 bases; unmatched bases: 11. The CDR3 consists of 15 residues. Looking up the rest from reference TRBV5-1 and TRBJ2-3 gives the full variable domain: KAGVTQTPRYLIKTRGQQVTLSCSPISGHRSVSWYQQTPGQGLQFLFEYFSETQRNKGNFPGRFSGRQFSNSRSEMNVSTLELGDSALYLCASKSSGARGDTQYFGPGTRLTVL.

The chain has TRBV11-3 and TRBJ2-7; 12 nucleotides match TRBD1. Trimming at V came to 5 bases and at J to 4 bases, leaving 3 bases not matched to a gene. The CDR3 sequence is 14 residues long. CDR1 SGHNT and CDR2 YENEEA come from the germline V gene. The CDR3: CASSQGQGAYEQYF. CDR3 DNA sequence: TGTGCCAGCAGCCAGGGACAGGGGGCTTACGAGCAGTACTTC.